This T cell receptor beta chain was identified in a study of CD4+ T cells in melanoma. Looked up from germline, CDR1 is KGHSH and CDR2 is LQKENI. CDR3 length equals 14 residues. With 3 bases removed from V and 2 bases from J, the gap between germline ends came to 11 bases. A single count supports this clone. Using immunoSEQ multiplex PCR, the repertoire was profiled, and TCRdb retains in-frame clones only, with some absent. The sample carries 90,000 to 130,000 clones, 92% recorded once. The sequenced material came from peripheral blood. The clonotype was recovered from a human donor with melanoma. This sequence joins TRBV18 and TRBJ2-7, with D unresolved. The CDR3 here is CASSPPGSPYEQYF. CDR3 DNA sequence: TGTGCCAGCTCACCCCCCGGCAGTCCCTACGAGCAGTACTTC.